One sample yielded the 27 T cell receptor beta chains listed below, sequenced in a study of blood T cell repertoires in COVID-19. The protocol was immunoSEQ multiplex PCR, while the TCRdb copy is restricted to in-frame clones and leaves out a portion. This table has about 290,000 clones, about 89% appearing once. The sample consisted of PBMCs or T cells enriched from blood (not recorded which). The receptors were sampled from a woman in her 40s who had recovered from COVID-19.

CDR3 in amino acids: CASSFQTGPNEKLFF. As DNA, the CDR3 is TGCGCCAGCAGCTTTCAGACAGGGCCTAATGAAAAACTGTTTTTT. The chain links TRBV5-1 to TRBJ1-4; 7 bases are a match to TRBD1. CDR1 and CDR2 (germline): SGHRS, YFSETQ. V shed 2 bases and J 3 bases; nucleotides not matched to a gene: 4. This CDR3 contains 15 residues.

The chain employs TRBV3-1 (or the pseudogene TRBV3-2) and TRBJ1-3, with D hard to call. Germline V gene sequence: CDR1 LGHDT, CDR2 YNNKEL (reference sequence). Deletions cut 0 bases from V and 7 bases from J, with 13 bases between. The length of the CDR3 is 15 residues. CDR3 in DNA: TGTGCCAGCAGCCAAGATCCGGGTACGATTAACACCATATATTTT. Translation: CASSQDPGTINTIYF.

The chain uses TRBV11-2 and TRBJ1-1, with 9 nucleotides matching TRBD1. Germline trimming cut 5 bases from V and 11 bases from J; bases unmatched to any gene: 18. Germline V gene sequence: CDR1 SGHAT, CDR2 FQNNGV. The CDR3 has 16 residues. The CDR3 sequence is CASSTPGQGPKRGAFF. The CDR3 nucleotides are TGTGCCAGCAGCACCCCGGGACAGGGCCCCAAGAGAGGGGCTTTCTTT.

The J gene is TRBJ2-7, the V gene TRBV11-3; possible D gene TRBD1, 5 bases. V was clipped by 1 base and J by 2 bases, with 9 bases between them. CDR3 length: 14 residues. Germline V gene sequence: CDR1 SGHNT, CDR2 YENEEA. The DNA for the CDR3 is TGTGCCAGCAGCTTAGGGCAGGGAACCTACGAGCAGTACTTC. Amino acids: CASSLGQGTYEQYF.

V usage is TRBV7-9 and J usage is TRBJ2-6, with D possibly being TRBD1 (6 bases). Trimming shortened V by 2 bases and J by 0 bases, and 11 bases separated the two germline ends. This CDR3 is built from 17 residues. Germline loops: CDR1 SEHNR, CDR2 FQNEAQ (reference sequence). The CDR3 loop reads CASSLRGQLSGANVLTF. The CDR3 region has the DNA TGTGCCAGCAGCTTACGGGGACAACTCTCTGGGGCCAACGTCCTGACTTTC. Drawing the rest from reference TRBV7-9 and TRBJ2-6, the complete variable domain is DTGVSQNPRHKITKRGQNVTFRCDPISEHNRLYWYRQTLGQGPEFLTYFQNEAQLEKSRLLSDRFSAERPKGSFSTLEIQRTEQGDSAMYLCASSLRGQLSGANVLTFGAGSRLTVL.

This clone was seen a few times. The rearrangement links TRBV4-1 to TRBJ1-1; D remains unclear. V was clipped by 1 base and J by 5 bases, with 14 bases between them. Per germline, CDR1 MGHRA and CDR2 YSYEKL. The length of the CDR3 is 15 residues. The CDR3, as DNA: TGCGCCAGCAGCCAAGCATGGAGAGGTCGGACTGAAGCTTTCTTT. Protein: CASSQAWRGRTEAFF.

As for this clone: The identical CDR3 is also encoded by other nucleotide sequences in the sample. The chain employs TRBV18 and TRBJ1-3; 8 bases are shared with TRBD1. V shed 2 bases and J 4 bases; nucleotides not matched to a gene: 4. CDR1 is KGHSH, CDR2 LQKENI, per germline. The length of the CDR3 is 15 residues. CDR3 nucleotides: TGTGCCAGCTCACCAAGACAGGGGAACGGAAACACCATATATTTT. It is translated as CASSPRQGNGNTIYF.

DNA of the CDR3: TGTGCCAGCAGCCCAGACAGGGTCTCCACTGAAGCTTTCTTT. It encodes CASSPDRVSTEAFF. The chain joins TRBV7-9 to TRBJ1-1; 7 bases agree with TRBD1. The V segment lost 5 bases and the J segment 4 bases; nucleotides outside the gene matches: 7. In germline, CDR1 is SEHNR, CDR2 FQNEAQ (reference sequence). This CDR3 is built from 14 residues.

The rearrangement uses TRBV5-6 and TRBJ1-4, with D perhaps TRBD1 (6 bases). With 0 bases removed from V and 4 bases from J, the gap between germline ends came to 16 bases. The CDR3 runs 17 residues. Per germline, CDR1 SGHDT and CDR2 YYEEEE. For the CDR3, the DNA is TGTGCCAGCAGCTTGGCGCGTGCAGGGGCCCTTAATGAAAAACTGTTTTTT. This translates into CASSLARAGALNEKLFF.

The V and J genes are TRBV6-1 and TRBJ2-7, with TRBD2 identical over 8 bases. Germline-derived CDR1 and CDR2 are MNHNS and SASEGT. The CDR3 length is 17 residues. V trimming: 2 bases; J trimming: 5 bases; junction bases outside the gene matches: 14. CDR3 region: CASSEPREAGEIHEQYF. As DNA, the CDR3 is TGTGCCAGCAGTGAACCACGGGAAGCGGGAGAGATCCACGAGCAGTACTTC.

V and J are TRBV19 and TRBJ1-5; TRBD1 aligns across 8 bases. The CDR3 has 13 residues. Unmatched junction bases numbered 4, after V lost 7 bases and J lost 5 bases. Germline CDR1 and CDR2: LNHDA and SQIVND (reference sequence). This CDR3 is CASTLQGDQPQHF. CDR3 DNA sequence: TGTGCCAGTACCCTACAGGGGGATCAGCCCCAGCATTTT.

J is TRBJ1-1 and V is TRBV27, with D possibly being TRBD1 (5 bases). This CDR3 has 13 residues. The germline V gene encodes CDR1 MNHEY and CDR2 SMNVEV (reference sequence). Trimming cost V 4 bases and J 0 bases, with 6 bases left between them. CDR3 sequence reads: CASSWDLNTEAFF. The DNA for the CDR3 is TGTGCCAGCAGTTGGGACTTGAACACTGAAGCTTTCTTT.

V and J are TRBV5-1 and TRBJ1-1; tentative D call: TRBD1 (5 bases). This CDR3 spans 14 amino acids. In germline, CDR1 is SGHRS, CDR2 YFSETQ. V was pared by 0 bases and J by 6 bases, with 12 bases between. The CDR3 protein is CASSLESTGAEAFF. Written as DNA, the CDR3 is TGCGCCAGCAGCTTGGAGTCAACGGGGGCTGAAGCTTTCTTT.

The J gene is TRBJ1-1, the V gene TRBV5-1; weak D call: TRBD1 (5 bases). Germline lookup yields CDR1 SGHRS and CDR2 YFSETQ. CDR3 length: 15 amino acids. The ends were cut back, 3 bases at V and 0 bases at J, with 12 bases in the middle. In DNA, the CDR3 is TGCGCCAGCAGCTCACAGGACCTCATGAACACTGAAGCTTTCTTT. The encoded protein is CASSSQDLMNTEAFF.

The chain carries TRBV5-1 and TRBJ2-2, with 7 bases identical to TRBD1. In germline, CDR1 is SGHRS, CDR2 YFSETQ. The CDR3 covers 14 residues. V lost 10 bases and J lost 5; bases outside the gene matches: 11. The CDR3 reads CAVKQGSGTGELFF. DNA for the CDR3: TGCGCCGTCAAACAGGGGAGTGGAACCGGGGAGCTGTTTTTT. The entire variable domain, with the rest obtained from reference TRBV5-1 and TRBJ2-2, is as follows: KAGVTQTPRYLIKTRGQQVTLSCSPISGHRSVSWYQQTPGQGLQFLFEYFSETQRNKGNFPGRFSGRQFSNSRSEMNVSTLELGDSALYLCAVKQGSGTGELFFGEGSRLTVL.

The chain links TRBV7-6 to TRBJ1-2; D remains ambiguous. In germline, CDR1 is SGHVS, CDR2 FNYEAQ. Between the trimmed V and J ends, which lost 5 bases and 8 bases, there was a span of 21 bases. The CDR3 runs 15 residues. The CDR3 protein is CASSPLLSYISGYTF. DNA of the CDR3: TGTGCCAGCAGCCCGCTCCTCTCATACATCTCGGGCTACACCTTC.

This clone was seen just once. The J gene is TRBJ2-2, the V gene TRBV27; 7 bases match TRBD1. The CDR3 loop spans 18 amino acids. V lost 7 bases to trimming and J lost 5 bases; unmatched junction nucleotides: 19. Germline V CDR1 and CDR2: MNHEY, SMNVEV (reference sequence). This CDR3 is CASTLKTSGGRRTGELFF. The CDR3 region has the DNA TGTGCCAGCACTCTAAAGACCTCAGGGGGTCGGAGGACCGGGGAGCTGTTTTTT.

Only a few counts were recorded for this clone. The chain joins TRBV6-2 or TRBV6-3 to TRBJ1-6; 8 bases are a match to TRBD1. Trimming at V came to 5 bases and at J to 6 bases, leaving 6 bases not matched to a gene. The CDR3 has 15 residues. CDR1 MNHEY and CDR2 SVGEGT come from the germline V gene. This CDR3 reads CASSRQGTPNSPLHF. The CDR3 DNA reads as TGTGCCAGCAGTCGACAGGGGACCCCTAATTCACCCCTCCACTTT.

The chain recombines TRBV21-1 with TRBJ2-1; the DNA was not compared with TRBD2, the D call given in the table. TRBV21-1 is marked as a pseudogene. The CDR3 covers 16 residues. CDR3 nucleotide sequence: TGTGCCAGCAGCAAAGCTAGCGGGAGCTCCTACAATGAGCAGTTCTTC. Its translation: CASSKASGSSYNEQFF.

The DNA of the CDR3 is TGTGCCAGCAGCCGGGACAGGGTCGACGGCTACACCTTC. Translation gives CASSRDRVDGYTF. This chain links TRBV7-8 with TRBJ1-2, with 9 bases identical to TRBD1. The germline V gene has CDR1 SGHVS and CDR2 FQNEAQ. This CDR3 is 13 amino acids long. The J segment lost 8 bases and the V segment lost 5 bases, leaving 6 bases of the junction unmatched.

The genes are TRBV2 and TRBJ1-5; 7 nucleotides match TRBD1. There are 15 residues in the CDR3. Germline lookup yields CDR1 SNHLY and CDR2 FYNNEI. Trimming removed 6 bases from V and 2 bases from J; junction bases left unmatched: 7. As DNA, the CDR3 is TGTGCCAGCAGGATAGACAGGGCGGGCAATCAGCCCCAGCATTTT. It specifies CASRIDRAGNQPQHF.

The chain joins TRBV7-9 to TRBJ1-1; 9 positions agree with TRBD1. V lost 5 bases and J lost 0; bases outside the gene matches: 4. The CDR3 is made up of 15 amino acids. Germline assignment: CDR1 SEHNR and CDR2 FQNEAQ (reference sequence). Here the CDR3 reads CASSTYRGLNTEAFF. The CDR3 DNA reads TGTGCCAGCAGCACGTACAGGGGGCTGAACACTGAAGCTTTCTTT.

In this sample, this clone turned up once. The chain employs TRBV6-5 and TRBJ1-4; 11 bases agree with TRBD1. This CDR3 spans 14 amino acids. V dropped 6 bases and J dropped 8; count of bases not matched to a gene: 5. The germline CDR1 and CDR2 sequences are MNHEY and SVGAGI. CDR3 sequence reads: CASRGTGGVEKLFF. The CDR3 nucleotides read TGTGCCAGCAGGGGGACAGGGGGAGTCGAAAAACTGTTTTTT.

The V and J genes are TRBV7-3 and TRBJ2-3; 9 positions agree with TRBD2. This CDR3 contains 18 residues. V dropped 0 bases and J dropped 4; count of bases not matched to a gene: 11. Germline V gene sequence: CDR1 SGHTA, CDR2 FQGTGA. The CDR3, as DNA: TGTGCCAGCAGCTTAACCCGGACTAGCGAACGAGGGGCAGATACGCAGTATTTT. Translated, it gives CASSLTRTSERGADTQYF.

This clone was counted between two and nine times. The chain recombines TRBV19 with TRBJ2-7; tentatively, D is TRBD2 (5 bases). The CDR3 covers 13 residues. Trimming pared 5 bases from V and 3 bases from J, leaving 11 bases between. CDR1 LNHDA and CDR2 SQIVND come from the germline V gene (reference sequence). CDR3 DNA sequence: TGTGCCAGTAGTCTGGACTGGGGCTACGAGCAGTACTTC. The encoded protein is CASSLDWGYEQYF.

This clone was counted a single time. This sequence joins TRBV7-2 and TRBJ2-7, with 7 bases that match TRBD1. The V gene's germline CDR1 is SGHTA and CDR2 FQGNSA. This CDR3 comprises 14 residues. The ends lost 3 bases at V and 5 bases at J; junction bases unmatched: 7. DNA for the CDR3: TGTGCCAGCAGCTTCCGGACAGGAGAAAACGAGCAGTACTTC. Encoded protein: CASSFRTGENEQYF.

J is TRBJ1-3 and V is TRBV10-3; D remains ambiguous. The germline V and J ends were trimmed by 0 bases and 7 bases, with 7 bases remaining between them. This CDR3 contains 13 residues. Germline V CDR1 and CDR2: ENHRY, SYGVKD. CDR3 nucleotides: TGTGCCATCAGTGAGTCGAGCACCAACACCATATATTTT. Amino acids: CAISESSTNTIYF.